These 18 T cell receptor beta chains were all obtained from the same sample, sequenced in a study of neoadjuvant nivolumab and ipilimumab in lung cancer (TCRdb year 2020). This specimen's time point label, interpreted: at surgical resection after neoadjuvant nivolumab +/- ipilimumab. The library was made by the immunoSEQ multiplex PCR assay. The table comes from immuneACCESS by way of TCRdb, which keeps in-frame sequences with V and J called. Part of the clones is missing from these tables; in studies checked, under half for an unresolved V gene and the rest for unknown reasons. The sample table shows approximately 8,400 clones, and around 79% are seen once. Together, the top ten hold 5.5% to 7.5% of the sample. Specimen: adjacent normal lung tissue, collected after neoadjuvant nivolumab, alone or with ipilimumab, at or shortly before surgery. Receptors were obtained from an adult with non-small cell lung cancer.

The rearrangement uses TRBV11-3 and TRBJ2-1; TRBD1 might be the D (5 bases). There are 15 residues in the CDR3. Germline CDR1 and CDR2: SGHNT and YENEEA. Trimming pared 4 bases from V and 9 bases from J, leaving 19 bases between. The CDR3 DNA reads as TGTGCCAGCAGCTCCACGAGAGGCCAGGGCGGTGAGCAGTTCTTC. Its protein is CASSSTRGQGGEQFF. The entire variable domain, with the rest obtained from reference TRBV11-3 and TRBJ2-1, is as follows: EAGVVQSPRYKIIEKKQPVAFWCNPISGHNTLYWYLQNLGQGPELLIRYENEEAVDDSQLPKDRFSAERLKGVDSTLKIQPAELGDSAVYLCASSSTRGQGGEQFFGPGTRLTVL.

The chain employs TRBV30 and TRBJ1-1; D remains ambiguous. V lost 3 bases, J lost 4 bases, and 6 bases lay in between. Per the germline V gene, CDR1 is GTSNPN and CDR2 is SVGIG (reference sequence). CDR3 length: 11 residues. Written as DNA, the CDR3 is TGTGCCTGGAGAATGGGCACTGAAGCTTTCTTT. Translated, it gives CAWRMGTEAFF.

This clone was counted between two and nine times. CDR3 region: CASSLAGREETQYF. The DNA of the CDR3 is TGTGCCAGCAGCTTAGCGGGGCGCGAAGAGACCCAGTACTTC. The chain links TRBV7-9 to TRBJ2-5, with D possibly TRBD1 on 5 matching bases. V was shortened by 0 bases and J by 3 bases, with 8 bases between the two germline ends. CDR3 size: 14 residues. Germline CDR1 and CDR2: SEHNR and FQNEAQ (reference sequence).

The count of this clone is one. The CDR3: CAWSVQGLDTQYF. The CDR3, as DNA: TGTGCCTGGAGTGTACAGGGGCTGGATACGCAGTATTTT. This rearrangement joins TRBV30 to TRBJ2-3; TRBD1 matches at 7 bases. Unmatched junction bases numbered 3, after V lost 0 bases and J lost 6 bases. The CDR3 loop spans 13 amino acids. Looked up from germline, CDR1 is GTSNPN and CDR2 is SVGIG (reference sequence).

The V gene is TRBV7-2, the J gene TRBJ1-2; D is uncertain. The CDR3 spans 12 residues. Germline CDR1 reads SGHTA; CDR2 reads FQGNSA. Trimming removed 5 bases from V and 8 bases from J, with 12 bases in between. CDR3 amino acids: CASSPRSVGYTF. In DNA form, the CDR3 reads TGTGCCAGCAGCCCTAGGAGTGTAGGCTACACCTTC. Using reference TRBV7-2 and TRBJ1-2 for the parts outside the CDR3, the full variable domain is GAGVSQSPSNKVTEKGKDVELRCDPISGHTALYWYRQSLGQGLEFLIYFQGNSAPDKSGLPSDRFSAERTGGSVSTLTIQRTQQEDSAVYLCASSPRSVGYTFGSGTRLTVV.

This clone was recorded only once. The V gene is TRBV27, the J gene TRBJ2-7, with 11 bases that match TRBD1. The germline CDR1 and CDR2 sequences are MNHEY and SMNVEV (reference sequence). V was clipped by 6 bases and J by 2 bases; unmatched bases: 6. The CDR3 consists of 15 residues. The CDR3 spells CASRAGTGGTYEQYF. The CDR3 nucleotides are TGTGCCAGCAGGGCCGGGACAGGGGGAACCTACGAGCAGTACTTC.

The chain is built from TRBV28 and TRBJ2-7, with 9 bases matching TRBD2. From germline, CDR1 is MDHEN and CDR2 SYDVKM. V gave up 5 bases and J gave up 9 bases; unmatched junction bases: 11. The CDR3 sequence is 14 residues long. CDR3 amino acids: CASSPPGLASRQYF. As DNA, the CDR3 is TGTGCCAGCAGTCCACCGGGACTAGCCTCACGGCAGTACTTC.

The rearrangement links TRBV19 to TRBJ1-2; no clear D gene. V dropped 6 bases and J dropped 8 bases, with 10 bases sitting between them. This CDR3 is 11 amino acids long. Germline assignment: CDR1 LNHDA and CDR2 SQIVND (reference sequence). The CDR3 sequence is CASRESFGYTF. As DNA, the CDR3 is TGTGCCAGTAGGGAGTCATTCGGCTACACCTTC.

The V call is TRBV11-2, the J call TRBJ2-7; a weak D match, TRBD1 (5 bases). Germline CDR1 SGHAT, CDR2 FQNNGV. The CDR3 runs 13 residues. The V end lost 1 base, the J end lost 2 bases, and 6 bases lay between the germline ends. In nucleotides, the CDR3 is TGTGCCAGCAGCTTAGCCAGGGCCTACGAGCAGTACTTC. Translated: CASSLARAYEQYF.

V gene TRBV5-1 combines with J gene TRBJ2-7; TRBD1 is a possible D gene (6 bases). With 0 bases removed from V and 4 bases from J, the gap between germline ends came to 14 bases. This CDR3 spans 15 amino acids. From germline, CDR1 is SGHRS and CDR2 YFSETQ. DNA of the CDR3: TGCGCCAGCAGCTTGGCGGCGGCAGGGGAGTACGAGCAGTACTTC. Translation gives CASSLAAAGEYEQYF.

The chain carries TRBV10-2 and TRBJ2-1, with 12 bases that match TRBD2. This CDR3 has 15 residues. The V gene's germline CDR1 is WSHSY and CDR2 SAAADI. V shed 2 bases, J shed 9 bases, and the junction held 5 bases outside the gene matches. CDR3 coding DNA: TGCGCCAGCAGTGAGCTAGCGGGAGGGCGTGGTGAGCAGTTCTTC. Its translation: CASSELAGGRGEQFF.

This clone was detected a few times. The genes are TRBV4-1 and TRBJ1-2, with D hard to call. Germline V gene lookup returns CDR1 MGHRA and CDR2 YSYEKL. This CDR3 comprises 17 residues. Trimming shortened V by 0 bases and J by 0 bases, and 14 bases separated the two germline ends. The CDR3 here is CASSQEAESRANYGYTF. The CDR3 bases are TGCGCCAGCAGCCAAGAAGCGGAGTCACGAGCTAACTATGGCTACACCTTC.

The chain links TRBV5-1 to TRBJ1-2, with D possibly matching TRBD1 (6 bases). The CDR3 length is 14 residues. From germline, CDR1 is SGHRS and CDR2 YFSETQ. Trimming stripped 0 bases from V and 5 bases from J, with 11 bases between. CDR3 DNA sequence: TGCGCCAGCAGCTTGGGAGGACAGCGATATGGCTACACCTTC. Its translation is CASSLGGQRYGYTF.

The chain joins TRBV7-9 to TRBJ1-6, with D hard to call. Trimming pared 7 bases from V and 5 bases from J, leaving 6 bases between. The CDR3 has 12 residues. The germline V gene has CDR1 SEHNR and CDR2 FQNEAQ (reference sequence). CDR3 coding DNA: TGTGCCAGCACCCGGGATAATTCACCCCTCCACTTT. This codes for CASTRDNSPLHF.

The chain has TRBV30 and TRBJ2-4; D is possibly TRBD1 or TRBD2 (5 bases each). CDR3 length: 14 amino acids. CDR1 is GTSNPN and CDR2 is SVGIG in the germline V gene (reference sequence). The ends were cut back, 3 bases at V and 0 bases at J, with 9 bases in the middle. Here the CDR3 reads CAWRGRIAKNIQYF. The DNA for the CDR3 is TGTGCCTGGAGGGGACGGATAGCCAAAAACATTCAGTACTTC. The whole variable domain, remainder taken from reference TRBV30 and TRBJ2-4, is SQTIHQWPATLVQPVGSPLSLECTVEGTSNPNLYWYRQAAGRGLQLLFYSVGIGQISSEVPQNLSASRPQDRQFILSSKKLLLSDSGFYLCAWRGRIAKNIQYFGAGTRLSVL.

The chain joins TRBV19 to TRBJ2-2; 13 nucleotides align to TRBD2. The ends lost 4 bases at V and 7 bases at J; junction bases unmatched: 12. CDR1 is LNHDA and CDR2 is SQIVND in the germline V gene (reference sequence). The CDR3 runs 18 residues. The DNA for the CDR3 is TGTGCCAGTAGTACAGAAACGGGACTAGCGGGGATCAGCGGGGAGCTGTTTTTT. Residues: CASSTETGLAGISGELFF.

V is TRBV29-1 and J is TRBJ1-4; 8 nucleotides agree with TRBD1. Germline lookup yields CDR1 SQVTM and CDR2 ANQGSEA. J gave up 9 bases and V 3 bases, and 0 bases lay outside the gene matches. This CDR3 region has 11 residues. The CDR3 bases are TGCAGCGTTGACAGGGGGCAAAAACTGTTTTTT. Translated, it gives CSVDRGQKLFF.

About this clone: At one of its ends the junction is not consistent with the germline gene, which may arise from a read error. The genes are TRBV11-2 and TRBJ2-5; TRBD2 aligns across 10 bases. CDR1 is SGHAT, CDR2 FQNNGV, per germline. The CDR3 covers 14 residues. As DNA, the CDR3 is TGTGCCAGCAGTTTAGCGGGGGGCCGAGAGACCCAGTACTTC. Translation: CASSLAGGRETQYF.